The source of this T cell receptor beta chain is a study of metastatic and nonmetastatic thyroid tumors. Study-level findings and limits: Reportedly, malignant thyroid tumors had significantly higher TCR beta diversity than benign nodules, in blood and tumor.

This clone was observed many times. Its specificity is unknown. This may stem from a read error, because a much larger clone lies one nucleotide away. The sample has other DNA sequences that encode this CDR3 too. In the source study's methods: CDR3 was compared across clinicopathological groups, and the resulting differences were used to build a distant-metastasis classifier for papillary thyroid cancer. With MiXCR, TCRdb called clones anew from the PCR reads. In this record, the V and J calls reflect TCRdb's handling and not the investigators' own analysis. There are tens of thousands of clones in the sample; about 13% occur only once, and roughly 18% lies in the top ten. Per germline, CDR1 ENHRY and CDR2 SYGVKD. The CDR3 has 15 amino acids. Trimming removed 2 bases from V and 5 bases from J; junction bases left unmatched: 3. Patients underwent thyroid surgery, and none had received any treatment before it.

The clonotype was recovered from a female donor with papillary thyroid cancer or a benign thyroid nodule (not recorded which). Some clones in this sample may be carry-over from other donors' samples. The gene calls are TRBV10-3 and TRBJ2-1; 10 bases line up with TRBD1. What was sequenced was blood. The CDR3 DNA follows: TGTGCCATCAGTGAGAGACAGGGGGCTAACAATGAGCAGTTCTTC. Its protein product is CAISERQGANNEQFF.